These T cell receptor beta chains were read from a single sample in a study of T cell responses to AZD1222 COVID-19 vaccine. Repertoires were generated with immunoSEQ multiplex PCR, while TCRdb's copy carries only in-frame clones and drops some. The sample records 65,000 to 95,000 clones, around 90% being singletons. The sequencing here drew on peripheral blood, taken on day 0 of MenACWY control vaccination. The receptors stem from an adult in good health. The CDR3 runs from the conserved cysteine through the conserved F or W. D genes are given only for firm matches. For some rows the clone size is stated as once, few or many, or as a class when expanded; others skip it.

D: NA
J: TRBJ2-5
size: NA
V: TRBV5-1
CDR3: CASSLGRGQETQYF
DNA: TGCGCCAGCAGCTTAGGACGAGGACAAGAGACCCAGTACTTC

D: NA
J: TRBJ1-1
size: NA
V: TRBV3-1/TRBV3-2
CDR3: CASSPLGGSPNNEAFF
DNA: TGTGCCAGCAGCCCTCTTGGCGGGTCTCCTAACAATGAAGCTTTCTTT

D: NA
J: TRBJ1-1
size: NA
V: TRBV7-3
CDR3: CASSLTQAGKAFF
DNA: TGTGCCAGCAGCTTAACCCAGGCAGGGAAAGCTTTCTTT

D: TRBD1
J: TRBJ2-1
size: NA
V: TRBV27
CDR3: CASSPGGAGYNEQFF
DNA: TGTGCCAGCAGTCCAGGGGGCGCCGGATACAATGAGCAGTTCTTC

D: NA
J: TRBJ2-7
size: NA
V: TRBV3-1/TRBV3-2
CDR3: CASRQGRGGVYEQYF
DNA: TGTGCCAGCAGACAGGGGCGGGGAGGGGTCTACGAGCAGTACTTC

D: TRBD2
J: TRBJ2-2
size: NA
V: TRBV7-2
CDR3: CASSLTGTSGGELFF
DNA: TGTGCCAGCAGCCTCACCGGGACTAGCGGCGGGGAGCTGTTTTTT

D: NA
J: TRBJ1-2
size: NA
V: TRBV19
CDR3: CASSPRNYGYTF
DNA: TGTGCCAGTAGTCCGAGAAACTATGGCTACACCTTC

D: TRBD1
J: TRBJ2-7
size: once
V: TRBV11-2
CDR3: CASSRGQGYEQYF
DNA: TGTGCCAGCAGCCGGGGACAGGGCTACGAGCAGTACTTC

D: NA
J: TRBJ1-4
size: NA
V: TRBV5-1
CDR3: CASSGRTATNEKLFF
DNA: TGCGCCAGCAGCGGCAGGACAGCTACTAATGAAAAACTGTTTTTT

D: NA
J: TRBJ2-5
size: NA
V: TRBV19
CDR3: CASSIGVAETQYF
DNA: TGTGCCAGTAGTATCGGGGTGGCAGAGACCCAGTACTTC

D: TRBD1
J: TRBJ2-1
size: NA
V: TRBV11-2
CDR3: CASSLDRGTGSTNEQFF
DNA: TGTGCCAGCAGCTTAGATAGAGGGACAGGGTCTACCAATGAGCAGTTCTTC

D: NA
J: TRBJ1-5
size: NA
V: TRBV28
CDR3: CASSGSGPGGNQPQHF
DNA: TGTGCCAGCAGTGGCTCCGGGCCTGGGGGCAATCAGCCCCAGCATTTT

D: TRBD1
J: TRBJ1-6
size: NA
V: TRBV4-3
CDR3: CASSHETGDNSPLHF
DNA: TGCGCCAGCAGCCACGAGACAGGGGATAATTCACCCCTCCACTTT

D: TRBD1
J: TRBJ1-3
size: NA
V: TRBV24-1
CDR3: CATSGKQGRYTIYF
DNA: TGTGCCACCAGTGGCAAACAGGGGAGGTACACCATATATTTT

D: TRBD1
J: TRBJ1-4
size: NA
V: TRBV19
CDR3: CASYETGVEKLFF
DNA: TGTGCCAGTTACGAAACAGGGGTGGAAAAACTGTTTTTT

D: NA
J: TRBJ1-1
size: NA
V: TRBV11-2
CDR3: CASSVGMNTEAFF
DNA: TGTGCCAGCAGCGTGGGGATGAACACTGAAGCTTTCTTT

D: TRBD1
J: TRBJ2-3
size: NA
V: TRBV18
CDR3: CASSRLDRADTQYF
DNA: TGTGCCAGCTCACGCCTCGACAGGGCAGATACGCAGTATTTT

D: NA
J: TRBJ1-2
size: NA
V: TRBV11-2
CDR3: CASSQHINYGYTF
DNA: TGTGCCAGCAGCCAACATATTAACTATGGCTACACCTTC

D: NA
J: TRBJ2-5
size: NA
V: TRBV12-3/TRBV12-4
CDR3: CASSFRETQYF
DNA: TGTGCCAGCAGTTTTCGGGAGACCCAGTACTTC

D: TRBD1
J: TRBJ2-7
size: NA
V: TRBV19
CDR3: CASSSQGAATYEQYF
DNA: TGTGCCAGTAGTTCCCAGGGGGCCGCGACCTACGAGCAGTACTTC

D: TRBD1
J: TRBJ2-2
size: NA
V: TRBV19
CDR3: CASSTRTGRNTGELFF
DNA: TGTGCCAGTAGTACACGGACAGGGAGGAACACCGGGGAGCTGTTTTTT

D: TRBD2
J: TRBJ2-1
size: NA
V: TRBV11-2
CDR3: CASSLGLMNEQFF
DNA: TGTGCCAGCAGCCTGGGACTAATGAATGAGCAGTTCTTC

D: NA
J: TRBJ2-3
size: few
V: TRBV6-5
CDR3: CASRDPVRSTDTQYF
DNA: TGTGCCAGCAGGGACCCAGTGCGGAGCACAGATACGCAGTATTTT

D: NA
J: TRBJ2-7
size: NA
V: TRBV6-2/TRBV6-3
CDR3: CASTPGGRDLTYEQYF
DNA: TGTGCCAGCACCCCCGGAGGCCGGGACCTCACCTACGAGCAGTACTTC

D: TRBD1
J: TRBJ2-3
size: NA
V: TRBV29-1
CDR3: CSVATGAGTDTQYF
DNA: TGCAGCGTTGCGACAGGGGCCGGCACAGATACGCAGTATTTT

D: TRBD1
J: TRBJ2-3
size: NA
V: TRBV19
CDR3: CASNDPRTGTEDTQYF
DNA: TGTGCCAGTAACGATCCCCGGACAGGTACTGAAGATACGCAGTATTTT

D: NA
J: TRBJ1-1
size: NA
V: TRBV7-8
CDR3: CASSYNRNTEAFF
DNA: TGTGCCAGCAGCTATAACAGGAACACTGAAGCTTTCTTT

D: TRBD1
J: TRBJ1-2
size: NA
V: TRBV2
CDR3: CAGQGAGNYGYTF
DNA: TGTGCTGGACAGGGGGCCGGTAACTATGGCTACACCTTC

D: NA
J: TRBJ1-2
size: NA
V: TRBV28
CDR3: CASSSAPAGNYGYTF
DNA: TGTGCCAGCAGTTCGGCCCCGGCAGGGAACTATGGCTACACCTTC

D: TRBD2
J: TRBJ2-1
size: NA
V: TRBV6-2/TRBV6-3
CDR3: CASSLLADNEQFF
DNA: TGTGCCAGCAGTCTACTAGCGGACAATGAGCAGTTCTTC

D: NA
J: TRBJ2-2
size: NA
V: TRBV14
CDR3: CASSQYDLLYANTGELFF
DNA: TGTGCCAGCAGCCAATACGACCTGCTTTACGCGAACACCGGGGAGCTGTTTTTT

D: NA
J: TRBJ2-5
size: few
V: TRBV19
CDR3: CASSVQGRLETQYF
DNA: TGTGCCAGTAGTGTTCAGGGGCGCCTGGAGACCCAGTACTTC

D: NA
J: TRBJ2-1
size: NA
V: TRBV2
CDR3: CASRPLAVSEQFF
DNA: TGTGCCAGCAGGCCCTTAGCGGTGAGTGAGCAGTTCTTC

D: NA
J: TRBJ1-5
size: NA
V: TRBV20-1
CDR3: CSASIHSNQPQHF
DNA: TGCAGTGCTAGTATTCATAGCAATCAGCCCCAGCATTTT

D: TRBD1
J: TRBJ2-7
size: NA
V: TRBV10-3
CDR3: CAISDVRGRWEQYF
DNA: TGTGCCATCAGTGACGTCAGGGGGCGTTGGGAGCAGTACTTC

D: NA
J: TRBJ1-1
size: NA
V: TRBV7-8
CDR3: CASSDRGFEAFF
DNA: TGTGCCAGCAGCGACCGGGGGTTTGAAGCTTTCTTT

D: NA
J: TRBJ2-5
size: NA
V: TRBV9
CDR3: CASSVDVRGRWETQYF
DNA: TGTGCCAGCAGCGTAGACGTGCGGGGAAGATGGGAGACCCAGTACTTC

D: NA
J: TRBJ1-4
size: once
V: TRBV25-1
CDR3: CASSELEGSNEKLFF
DNA: TGTGCCAGCAGTGAACTCGAGGGATCTAATGAAAAACTGTTTTTT

D: NA
J: TRBJ1-3
size: NA
V: TRBV7-9
CDR3: CASSYGVVNTIYF
DNA: TGTGCCAGCAGCTATGGGGTTGTGAACACCATATATTTT

D: NA
J: TRBJ2-7
size: once
V: TRBV5-1
CDR3: CASSPGDSSYEQYF
DNA: TGCGCCAGCAGCCCGGGGGACAGCTCCTACGAGCAGTACTTC

D: NA
J: TRBJ2-1
size: NA
V: TRBV7-2
CDR3: CASTPSTARGYNEQFF
DNA: TGTGCCAGCACTCCTTCCACTGCCCGGGGCTACAATGAGCAGTTCTTC

D: NA
J: TRBJ2-1
size: NA
V: TRBV5-6
CDR3: CASSPPKGPEQFF
DNA: TGTGCCAGCAGCCCCCCAAAAGGCCCTGAGCAGTTCTTC

D: NA
J: TRBJ1-1
size: NA
V: TRBV30
CDR3: CAWRRGPGAANTEAFF
DNA: TGTGCCTGGAGGAGAGGGCCGGGGGCGGCGAACACTGAAGCTTTCTTT

D: TRBD1
J: TRBJ2-7
size: once
V: TRBV18
CDR3: CASSPGQVDSYEQYF
DNA: TGTGCCAGCTCACCGGGACAGGTGGATTCCTACGAGCAGTACTTC

D: TRBD1
J: TRBJ1-2
size: NA
V: TRBV27
CDR3: CASSFGAGGYPYGYTF
DNA: TGTGCCAGCAGTTTTGGGGCAGGGGGCTATCCCTATGGCTACACCTTC

D: TRBD2
J: TRBJ2-2
size: NA
V: TRBV10-2
CDR3: CASRALAGGLLGTGELFF
DNA: TGCGCCAGCAGAGCCTTAGCGGGGGGGCTGTTGGGAACCGGGGAGCTGTTTTTT

D: NA
J: TRBJ1-1
size: NA
V: TRBV28
CDR3: CASSFQGGGAFF
DNA: TGTGCCAGCAGTTTCCAGGGAGGGGGAGCTTTCTTT

D: NA
J: TRBJ1-3
size: NA
V: TRBV12-3/TRBV12-4
CDR3: CASSSSVNTIYF
DNA: TGTGCCAGCAGTTCCTCAGTGAACACCATATATTTT

D: NA
J: TRBJ2-7
size: once
V: TRBV7-2
CDR3: CASSLVGGSTYEQYF
DNA: TGTGCCAGCAGCTTAGTCGGGGGCTCAACCTACGAGCAGTACTTC

D: TRBD2
J: TRBJ2-1
size: NA
V: TRBV6-2/TRBV6-3
CDR3: CASSRISGGYNEQFF
DNA: TGTGCCAGCAGTAGAATTAGCGGGGGGTACAATGAGCAGTTCTTC

D: NA
J: TRBJ1-2
size: NA
V: TRBV9
CDR3: CASSAGDWYYGYTF
DNA: TGTGCCAGCAGCGCGGGGGATTGGTACTATGGCTACACCTTC

D: NA
J: TRBJ2-2
size: NA
V: TRBV11-3
CDR3: CASKAGTGDTGELFF
DNA: TGTGCCTCAAAGGCCGGGACCGGTGACACCGGGGAGCTGTTTTTT

D: NA
J: TRBJ1-5
size: NA
V: TRBV30
CDR3: CAWRPGGRGGQPQHF
DNA: TGTGCCTGGAGACCCGGTGGGAGGGGAGGTCAGCCCCAGCATTTT

D: NA
J: TRBJ2-1
size: NA
V: TRBV6-1
CDR3: CASSEGTIGEQFF
DNA: TGTGCCAGCAGTGAAGGGACCATTGGTGAGCAGTTCTTC

D: TRBD1
J: TRBJ1-2
size: NA
V: TRBV3-1/TRBV3-2
CDR3: CASSQATGEYGYTF
DNA: TGTGCCAGCAGCCAAGCCACAGGGGAGTATGGCTACACCTTC